One and the same sample provided the 29 T cell receptor beta chains below, sequenced in a study of blood T cells in healthy people across ages. A J-beta primer mix and a sample-barcoded 5' primer were used in a second PCR of roughly 7 to 12 cycles. TCRdb itself ran the 5' RACE reads through MiXCR, one entry per CDR3 protein. The profile shows around 1,800,000 distinct CDR3 sequences, about two fifths of them singletons. Sequencing used blood. The receptors here all came from a human donor in good health.

The chain recombines TRBV7-2 with TRBJ2-5, with D unresolved. Per germline, CDR1 SGHTA and CDR2 FQGNSA. This CDR3 has 13 residues. V was shortened by 5 bases and J by 11 bases, with 18 bases between the two germline ends. The CDR3 nucleotides are TGTGCCAGCAGCCCTCAGGTGTTGGTAGAGCAGTACTTC. It translates to CASSPQVLVEQYF.

In nucleotides, the CDR3 is TGCAGCGTTAAAGGGACAGGGAAGGGTTACGAGCAGTACTTC. This codes for CSVKGTGKGYEQYF. The chain links TRBV29-1 to TRBJ2-7; TRBD1 matches at 9 bases. The germline V gene encodes CDR1 SQVTM and CDR2 ANQGSEA. This CDR3 is 14 amino acids long. The J segment lost 4 bases and the V segment lost 5 bases, leaving 9 bases of the junction unmatched.

The rearrangement joins TRBV5-6 to TRBJ2-2; D might be TRBD2 (5 bases). Germline V gene lookup returns CDR1 SGHDT and CDR2 YYEEEE. The CDR3 spans 15 residues. Between the trimmed V and J ends, which lost 4 bases and 0 bases, there was a span of 10 bases. The CDR3 nucleotides read TGTGCCAGCAGCCTGGACTGGTCGAACACCGGGGAGCTGTTTTTT. Translating it yields CASSLDWSNTGELFF.

This clonotype came up a few times. This chain uses TRBV7-9 with TRBJ1-2; TRBD1 matches 7 bases. V gave up 5 bases and J gave up 8 bases; unmatched junction bases: 14. The CDR3 consists of 15 residues. CDR1 is SEHNR, CDR2 FQNEAQ, per germline (reference sequence). CDR3: CASSAITGQVQGYTF. CDR3 coding DNA: TGTGCCAGCAGCGCTATCACTGGACAGGTTCAAGGCTACACCTTC.

In its sample, this clonotype was seen once. This rearrangement joins TRBV4-2 to TRBJ2-1; 10 nucleotides line up with TRBD2. Germline-derived CDR1 and CDR2 are LGHNA and YNFKEQ. The CDR3 is 18 residues long. V lost 4 bases, J lost 7 bases, and 16 bases stayed unmatched. The CDR3 DNA reads as TGTGCCAGCAGCCCCGGGAGTAGCGGGGGGCTATCATGGAATGAGCAGTTCTTC. Residues: CASSPGSSGGLSWNEQFF.

This clonotype was observed at least ten times. J is TRBJ2-7 and V is TRBV28, with 9 positions matching TRBD1. The V gene end was trimmed by 3 bases and the J gene end by 6 bases; junction bases not matched to a gene: 3. CDR3 length equals 13 residues. CDR1 and CDR2 from the germline V gene are MDHEN and SYDVKM. For the CDR3, the DNA is TGTGCCAGCAGTTTGACAGGGGGAAGCGAGCAGTACTTC. Amino acid sequence: CASSLTGGSEQYF.

The rearrangement uses TRBV9 and TRBJ2-1, with D maybe TRBD2 (5 bases). V lost 1 base and J lost 8, with 13 bases in between. The CDR3 has 14 residues. CDR1 and CDR2 (germline): SGDLS, YYNGEE. This chain's CDR3 is CASSVITSRDEQFF. The CDR3 nucleotides read TGTGCCAGCAGCGTAATAACTAGTCGGGATGAGCAGTTCTTC.

A few counts support this clonotype. The genes are TRBV3-1 and TRBJ2-3; 8 positions agree with TRBD1. Trimming cost V 2 bases and J 4 bases; bases outside gene matches: 8. Germline V gene data show CDR1 as LGHDT and CDR2 as YNNKEL (reference sequence). The CDR3 is made up of 16 amino acids. DNA of the CDR3: TGTGCCAGCAGCCAACGGGGACAGGCCTCGCCAGATACGCAGTATTTT. Encoded protein: CASSQRGQASPDTQYF.

As for this clonotype: One end of the junction is discordant with germline, which a read error may explain. This sequence joins TRBV11-3 and TRBJ2-7; TRBD2 matches 7 bases. Germline CDR1 SGHNT, CDR2 YENEEA. The CDR3 has 15 amino acids. This chain's CDR3 is CASSLTGGGPDERYF. In DNA, the CDR3 is TGTGCCAGCAGCTTAACGGGCGGGGGTCCGGACGAGCGGTACTTC.

This clonotype was picked up a small number of times. V is TRBV7-8 and J is TRBJ1-2, with 8 positions matching TRBD1. This CDR3 comprises 16 residues. CDR1 is SGHVS and CDR2 is FQNEAQ in the germline V gene. With 0 bases clipped from V and 5 bases from J, the junction kept 8 bases outside the gene matches. CDR3 coding DNA: TGTGCCAGCAGCTTAGCTGGCCTTTGGACAGGGTATGGCTACACCTTC. It encodes CASSLAGLWTGYGYTF.

The rearrangement joins TRBV7-2 to TRBJ1-2; tentatively, D is TRBD1 (6 bases). The ends were cut back, 4 bases at V and 6 bases at J, with 12 bases in the middle. This CDR3 is 13 amino acids long. Germline-derived CDR1 and CDR2 are SGHTA and FQGNSA. As DNA, the CDR3 is TGTGCCAGCAGCTCGAGGGGGGTAGATGGCTACACCTTC. Residues: CASSSRGVDGYTF.

On this clonotype: A much larger clone differs by one base, so this may be a read error. The chain couples TRBV12-3 or TRBV12-4 to TRBJ2-3, with unresolved D. The CDR3 sequence is 13 residues long. The CDR3 sequence: CASRLGRLSTQYF. CDR3 DNA sequence: TGTGCCAGCAGGTTAGGCCGGTTGAGTACGCAGTATTTT.

This clonotype was counted a few times. This sequence joins TRBV7-2 and TRBJ2-5; 7 bases line up with TRBD1. With V trimmed by 6 bases and J by 2 bases, 9 bases remained unmatched. The length of the CDR3 is 15 residues. Germline V gene sequence: CDR1 SGHTA, CDR2 FQGNSA. The CDR3, as DNA: TGTGCCAGCAGTCCACCATTGGGACAGCAAGAGACCCAGTACTTC. Translated: CASSPPLGQQETQYF. Filled out from reference TRBV7-2 and TRBJ2-5, the complete variable domain reads GAGVSQSPSNKVTEKGKDVELRCDPISGHTALYWYRQSLGQGLEFLIYFQGNSAPDKSGLPSDRFSAERTGGSVSTLTIQRTQQEDSAVYLCASSPPLGQQETQYFGPGTRLLVL.

The chain uses TRBV6-5 and TRBJ2-5; D possibly corresponds to TRBD2 (5 bases). The J call may be wrong; the DNA end is better matched by TRBJ2-7. Germline CDR1 is MNHEY and CDR2 is SVGAGI. The CDR3 loop spans 15 amino acids. This CDR3 reads CASSYWATGTYEQYF. The CDR3, as DNA: TGTGCCAGCAGTTACTGGGCTACCGGGACCTACGAGCAGTACTTC.

With regard to this clonotype: The junction shows a germline mismatch at one end, possibly a read error. The CDR3 loop is CASSSRDLQETRYF. The CDR3 DNA reads as TGTGCCAGCAGCTCCCGGGACCTACAAGAGACCCGGTACTTC. This chain connects TRBV11-3 to TRBJ2-5; possibly TRBD1 or TRBD2 for D (5 bases each). The CDR3 is 14 residues long. Per germline, CDR1 SGHNT and CDR2 YENEEA. Based on the CDR3 plus reference TRBV11-3 and TRBJ2-5, the full variable domain is EAGVVQSPRYKIIEKKQPVAFWCNPISGHNTLYWYLQNLGQGPELLIRYENEEAVDDSQLPKDRFSAERLKGVDSTLKIQPAELGDSAVYLCASSSRDLQETRYFGPGTRLLVL.

The CDR3 nucleotides read TGTGCCAGCAGCTTAGCGCGGAGGGAGCGTACGTTCTTC. This translates into CASSLARRERTFF. The chain employs TRBV7-2 and TRBJ2-1, with D possibly TRBD2 on 6 matching bases. The CDR3 contains 13 residues. Trimming took off 0 bases at V and 15 bases at J, with 15 bases between the two ends. Germline values: CDR1 SGHTA, CDR2 FQGNSA.

This chain connects TRBV6-1 to TRBJ2-4; TRBD1 might be the D (7 bases). This CDR3 is built from 13 residues. Germline-derived CDR1 and CDR2 are MNHNS and SASEGT. Trimming left V 6 bases short and J 13 bases short, with 19 bases between. The CDR3 sequence: CASSPGGLYGQYF. The CDR3 DNA follows: TGTGCCAGCAGCCCAGGGGGGCTCTACGGGCAGTACTTC.

At least ten counts were recorded for this clonotype. The chain employs TRBV13 and TRBJ1-2; D call uncertain. V was trimmed by 1 base and J by 4 bases, leaving 4 bases between them. Germline V gives CDR1 PRHDT, CDR2 FYEKMQ (reference sequence). CDR3 length: 12 amino acids. In DNA form, the CDR3 reads TGTGCCAGCAGCTTAGCCTTCTATGGCTACACCTTC. Amino acid sequence: CASSLAFYGYTF.

This clonotype occurred a few times. The chain joins TRBV9 to TRBJ2-1, with 14 bases that match TRBD2. The V gene end was trimmed by 0 bases and the J gene end by 0 bases; junction bases not matched to a gene: 5. Germline V gives CDR1 SGDLS, CDR2 YYNGEE. This CDR3 has 19 amino acids. CDR3 nucleotides: TGTGCCAGCAGCGTAGATATAGGACTAGCGGGGGGCTCCTACAATGAGCAGTTCTTC. This sequence encodes CASSVDIGLAGGSYNEQFF.

The V and J genes are TRBV7-2 and TRBJ2-7, with a possible D match to TRBD1 (5 bases). The V end lost 2 bases, the J end lost 3 bases, and 11 bases lay between the germline ends. CDR1 is SGHTA and CDR2 is FQGNSA in the germline V gene. The CDR3 loop spans 14 amino acids. The CDR3: CASSLSARVYEQYF. In DNA, the CDR3 is TGTGCCAGCAGCTTATCTGCCAGGGTCTACGAGCAGTACTTC.

This rearrangement joins TRBV4-3 to TRBJ2-3; maybe TRBD2 (6 bases). The CDR3 length is 16 residues. Trimming removed 0 bases at V and 3 bases at J, with 13 bases between. The germline V gene has CDR1 LGHNA and CDR2 YSLEER. The CDR3 loop reads CASSQDGTGLTDTQYF. Written as DNA, the CDR3 is TGCGCCAGCAGCCAAGACGGGACTGGGTTAACAGATACGCAGTATTTT.

In regard to this clonotype: The limits of the CDR3 on the DNA are not certain, so only TCRdb's listed CDR3 is given. The chain carries TRBV12-3 or TRBV12-4 and TRBJ2-6; whether TRBD1, the table's D call, matches the DNA was not checked. The CDR3 spans 15 amino acids, including both terminal residues. The CDR3 loop reads CASSDWGAGANVRTF.

This clonotype was recorded many times. The chain is built from TRBV27 and TRBJ2-5; possible D gene TRBD2, 5 bases. V was trimmed by 3 bases and J by 2 bases, leaving 10 bases between them. The CDR3 loop spans 14 amino acids. Looked up from germline, CDR1 is MNHEY and CDR2 is SMNVEV (reference sequence). The CDR3 loop is CASSFLGGQETQYF. The CDR3 DNA sequence: TGTGCCAGCAGTTTTCTCGGAGGTCAAGAGACCCAGTACTTC.

Only a few counts were recorded for this clonotype. This chain connects TRBV6-2 or TRBV6-3 to TRBJ2-5; TRBD2 is a possible D gene (6 bases). V lost 2 bases and J lost 3, with 16 bases in between. This CDR3 is 16 amino acids long. CDR1 is MNHEY, CDR2 SVGEGT, per germline. The CDR3 DNA sequence: TGTGCCAGCAGTTACCCACCTAGCGTCAACGAAGAGACCCAGTACTTC. Encoded protein: CASSYPPSVNEETQYF.

This clonotype was detected only a few times. The chain carries TRBV7-9 and TRBJ1-2; 10 bases agree with TRBD1. CDR1 SEHNR and CDR2 FQNEAQ come from the germline V gene (reference sequence). The J segment lost 4 bases and the V segment lost 4 bases, leaving 12 bases of the junction unmatched. The CDR3 totals 17 residues. Written as DNA, the CDR3 is TGTGCCAGCAGCTCCCTAGGGGGGACAGGGGCTCCCTATGGCTACACCTTC. It specifies CASSSLGGTGAPYGYTF. Combining the CDR3 with reference TRBV7-9 and TRBJ1-2 gives the whole variable domain DTGVSQNPRHKITKRGQNVTFRCDPISEHNRLYWYRQTLGQGPEFLTYFQNEAQLEKSRLLSDRFSAERPKGSFSTLEIQRTEQGDSAMYLCASSSLGGTGAPYGYTFGSGTRLTVV.

This chain joins TRBV3-1 and TRBJ2-7; tentative D call: TRBD1 (6 bases). The DNA matches TRBJ2-1 better at its end, which makes the J call doubtful. The CDR3 loop spans 17 amino acids. CDR1 and CDR2 from the germline V gene are LGHDT and YNNKEL (reference sequence). The CDR3 DNA sequence: TGTGCCAGCAGCCAAGCGGACAGCCTCATAACCTCCTACGAGCAGTTCTTC. This sequence encodes CASSQADSLITSYEQFF.

Details on this clonotype: Germline is not matched at one junction end, which may reflect a read error. The CDR3 nucleotides are TGCAGCGTCAGCGGCGGGGGCCCTAACTATGGCTACATCTTC. It specifies CSVSGGGPNYGYIF. This chain uses TRBV29-1 with TRBJ1-2; TRBD1 might be the D (6 bases). The germline CDR1 and CDR2 sequences are SQVTM and ANQGSEA. The CDR3 totals 14 residues.

This clonotype has just one count. This chain joins TRBV4-2 and TRBJ1-2, with D perhaps TRBD1 (5 bases). The CDR3 is made up of 14 amino acids. Germline lookup yields CDR1 LGHNA and CDR2 YNFKEQ. Trimming stripped 4 bases from V and 7 bases from J, with 16 bases between. The chain's CDR3 is CASSPDTDSSGYTF. CDR3 in DNA: TGTGCCAGCAGCCCCGATACTGACAGTTCTGGCTACACCTTC.

This chain connects TRBV7-2 to TRBJ2-3; possible D gene TRBD1, 6 bases. Germline V gene lookup returns CDR1 SGHTA and CDR2 FQGNSA. V lost 4 bases, J lost 7 bases, and 18 bases lay in between. The CDR3 runs 15 residues. CDR3 in DNA: TGTGCCAGCAGCTCCCCCACCGGGACACTCCATACGCAGTATTTT. Encoded protein: CASSSPTGTLHTQYF.